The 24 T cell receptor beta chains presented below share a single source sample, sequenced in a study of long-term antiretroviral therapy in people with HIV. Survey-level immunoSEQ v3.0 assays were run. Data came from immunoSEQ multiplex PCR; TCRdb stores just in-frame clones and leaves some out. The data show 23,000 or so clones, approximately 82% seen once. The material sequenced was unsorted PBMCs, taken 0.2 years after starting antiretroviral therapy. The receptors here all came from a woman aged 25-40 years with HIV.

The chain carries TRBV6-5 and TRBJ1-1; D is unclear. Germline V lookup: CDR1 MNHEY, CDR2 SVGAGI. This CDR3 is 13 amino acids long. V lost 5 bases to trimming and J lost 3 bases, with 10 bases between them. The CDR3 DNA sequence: TGTGCCAGCAGTCCGCTCACTTACACTGAAGCTTTCTTT. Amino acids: CASSPLTYTEAFF.

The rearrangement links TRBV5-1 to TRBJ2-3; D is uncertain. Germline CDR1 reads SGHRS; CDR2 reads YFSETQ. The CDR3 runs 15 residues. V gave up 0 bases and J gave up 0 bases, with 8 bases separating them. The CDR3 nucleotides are TGCGCCAGCAGCTTGGCGTATACCAGCACAGATACGCAGTATTTT. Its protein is CASSLAYTSTDTQYF.

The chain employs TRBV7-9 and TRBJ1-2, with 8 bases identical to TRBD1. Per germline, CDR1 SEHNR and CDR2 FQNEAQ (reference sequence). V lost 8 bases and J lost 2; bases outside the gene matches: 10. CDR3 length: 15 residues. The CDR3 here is CASGHTGGVNYGYTF. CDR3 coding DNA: TGTGCCAGCGGGCATACAGGGGGGGTGAACTATGGCTACACCTTC.

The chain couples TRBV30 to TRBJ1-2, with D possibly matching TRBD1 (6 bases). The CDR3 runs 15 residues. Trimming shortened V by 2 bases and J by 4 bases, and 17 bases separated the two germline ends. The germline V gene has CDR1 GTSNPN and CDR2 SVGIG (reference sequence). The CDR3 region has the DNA TGTGCCTGGAGTCTGGGGACAAATGTAATCTATGGCTACACCTTC. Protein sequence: CAWSLGTNVIYGYTF.

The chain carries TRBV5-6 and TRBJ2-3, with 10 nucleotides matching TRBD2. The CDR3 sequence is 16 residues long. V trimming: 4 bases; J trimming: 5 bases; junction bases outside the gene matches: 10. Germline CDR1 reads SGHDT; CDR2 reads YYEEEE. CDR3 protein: CASSQALAGKEDTQYF. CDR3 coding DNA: TGTGCCAGCAGCCAAGCACTAGCGGGGAAAGAAGATACGCAGTATTTT.

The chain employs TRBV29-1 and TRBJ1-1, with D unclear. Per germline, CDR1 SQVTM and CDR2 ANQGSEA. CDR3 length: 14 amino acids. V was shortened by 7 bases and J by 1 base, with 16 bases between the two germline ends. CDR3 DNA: TGCAGCGCCCGCCGAGTGACACGGAACACTGAAGCTTTCTTT. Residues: CSARRVTRNTEAFF.

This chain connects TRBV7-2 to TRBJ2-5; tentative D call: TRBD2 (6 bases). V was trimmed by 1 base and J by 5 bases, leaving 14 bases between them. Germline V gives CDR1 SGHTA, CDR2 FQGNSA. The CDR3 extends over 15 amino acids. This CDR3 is CASSLGGGAAETQYF. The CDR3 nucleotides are TGTGCCAGCAGCTTAGGGGGCGGGGCCGCGGAGACCCAGTACTTC. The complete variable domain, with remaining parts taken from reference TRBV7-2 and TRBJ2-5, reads GAGVSQSPSNKVTEKGKDVELRCDPISGHTALYWYRQSLGQGLEFLIYFQGNSAPDKSGLPSDRFSAERTGGSVSTLTIQRTQQEDSAVYLCASSLGGGAAETQYFGPGTRLLVL.

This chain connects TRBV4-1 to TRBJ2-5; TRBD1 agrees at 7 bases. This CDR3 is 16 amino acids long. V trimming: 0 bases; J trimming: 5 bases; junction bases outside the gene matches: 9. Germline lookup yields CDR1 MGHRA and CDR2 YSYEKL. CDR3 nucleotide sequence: TGCGCCAGCAGCCAAGAAGGTGACAGGGTAGCGGAGACCCAGTACTTC. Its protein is CASSQEGDRVAETQYF.

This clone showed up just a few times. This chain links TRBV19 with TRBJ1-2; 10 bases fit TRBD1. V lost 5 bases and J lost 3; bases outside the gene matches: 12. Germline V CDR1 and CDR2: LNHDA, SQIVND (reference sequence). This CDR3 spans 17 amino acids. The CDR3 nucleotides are TGTGCCAGTAGTCCGTCCCGGGAGGGGACAGGGGACTATGGCTACACCTTC. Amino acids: CASSPSREGTGDYGYTF.

CDR3 nucleotide sequence: TGTGCCAGCAGCCTCGGACAGGCTGGAAACACCATATATTTT. Protein product: CASSLGQAGNTIYF. The genes are TRBV5-5 and TRBJ1-3, with 7 bases aligning to TRBD1. Germline CDR1 is SGHKS and CDR2 is YYEKEE (reference sequence). Trimming removed 4 bases from V and 2 bases from J; junction bases left unmatched: 3. The CDR3 totals 14 residues.

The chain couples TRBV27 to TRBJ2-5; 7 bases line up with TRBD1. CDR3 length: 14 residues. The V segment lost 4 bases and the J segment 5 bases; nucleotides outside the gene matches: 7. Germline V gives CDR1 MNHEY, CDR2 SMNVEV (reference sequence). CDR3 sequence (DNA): TGTGCCAGCAGTTCGGGACAGCCAGGGGAGACCCAGTACTTC. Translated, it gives CASSSGQPGETQYF.

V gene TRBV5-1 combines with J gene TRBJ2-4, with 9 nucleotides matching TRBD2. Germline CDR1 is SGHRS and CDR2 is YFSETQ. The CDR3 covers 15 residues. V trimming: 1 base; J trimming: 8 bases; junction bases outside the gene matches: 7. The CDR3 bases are TGCGCCAGCAGCTTGTTGGCGGGGGGGAGGGACATTCAGTACTTC. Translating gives CASSLLAGGRDIQYF.

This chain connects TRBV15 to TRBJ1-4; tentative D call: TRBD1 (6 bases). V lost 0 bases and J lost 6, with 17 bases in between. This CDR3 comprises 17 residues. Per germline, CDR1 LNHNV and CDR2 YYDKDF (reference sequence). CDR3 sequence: CATSRDRGGLGDEKLFF. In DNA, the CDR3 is TGTGCCACCAGCAGAGATCGGGGGGGCCTAGGGGATGAAAAACTGTTTTTT.

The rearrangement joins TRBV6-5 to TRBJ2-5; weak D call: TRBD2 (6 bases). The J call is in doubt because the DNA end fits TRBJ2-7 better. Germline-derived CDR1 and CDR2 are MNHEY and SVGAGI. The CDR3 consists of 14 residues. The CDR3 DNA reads TGTGCCAGCTTTCGATCCGGGGGTTCCTACGAGCAGTACTTC. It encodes CASFRSGGSYEQYF.

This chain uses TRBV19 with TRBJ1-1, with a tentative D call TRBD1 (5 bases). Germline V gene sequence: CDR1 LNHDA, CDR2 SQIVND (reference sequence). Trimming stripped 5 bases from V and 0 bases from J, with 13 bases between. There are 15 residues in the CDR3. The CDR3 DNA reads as TGTGCCAGTAGTGCCTCGGGGCGAATGAACACTGAAGCTTTCTTT. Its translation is CASSASGRMNTEAFF.

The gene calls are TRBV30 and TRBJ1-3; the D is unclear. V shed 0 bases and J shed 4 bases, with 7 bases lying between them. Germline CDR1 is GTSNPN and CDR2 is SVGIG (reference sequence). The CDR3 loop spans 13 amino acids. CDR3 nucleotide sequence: TGTGCCTGGAGTGTACGAACGGGAAACACCATATATTTT. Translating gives CAWSVRTGNTIYF. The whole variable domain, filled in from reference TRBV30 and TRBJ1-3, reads SQTIHQWPATLVQPVGSPLSLECTVEGTSNPNLYWYRQAAGRGLQLLFYSVGIGQISSEVPQNLSASRPQDRQFILSSKKLLLSDSGFYLCAWSVRTGNTIYFGEGSWLTVV.

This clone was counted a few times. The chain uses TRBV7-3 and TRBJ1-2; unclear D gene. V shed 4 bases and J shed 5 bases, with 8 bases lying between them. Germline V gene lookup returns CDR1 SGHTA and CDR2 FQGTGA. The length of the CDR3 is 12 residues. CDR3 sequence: CASSSGDYGYTF. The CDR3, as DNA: TGTGCCAGCAGCTCCGGGGATTATGGCTACACCTTC. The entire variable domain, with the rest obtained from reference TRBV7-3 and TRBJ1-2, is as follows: GAGVSQTPSNKVTEKGKYVELRCDPISGHTALYWYRQSLGQGPEFLIYFQGTGAADDSGLPNDRFFAVRPEGSVSTLKIQRTERGDSAVYLCASSSGDYGYTFGSGTRLTVV.

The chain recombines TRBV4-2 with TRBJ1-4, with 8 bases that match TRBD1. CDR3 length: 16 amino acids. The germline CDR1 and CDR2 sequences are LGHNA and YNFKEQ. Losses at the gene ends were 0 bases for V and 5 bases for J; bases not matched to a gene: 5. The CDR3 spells CASSQDHRDRNEKLFF. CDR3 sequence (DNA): TGTGCCAGCAGCCAAGATCACCGGGACAGGAATGAAAAACTGTTTTTT.

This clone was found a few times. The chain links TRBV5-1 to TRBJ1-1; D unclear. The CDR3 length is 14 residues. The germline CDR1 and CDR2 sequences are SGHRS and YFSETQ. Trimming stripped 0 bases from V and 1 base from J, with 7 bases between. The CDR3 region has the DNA TGCGCCAGCAGCTTGGTTCGGGGGAACACTGAAGCTTTCTTT. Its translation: CASSLVRGNTEAFF.

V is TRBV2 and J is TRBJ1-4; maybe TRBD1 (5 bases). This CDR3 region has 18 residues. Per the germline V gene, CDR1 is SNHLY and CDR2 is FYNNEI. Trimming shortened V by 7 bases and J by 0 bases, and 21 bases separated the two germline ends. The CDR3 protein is CASTNAGGGWATNEKLFF. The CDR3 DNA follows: TGTGCCAGCACCAACGCGGGGGGAGGATGGGCAACTAATGAAAAACTGTTTTTT. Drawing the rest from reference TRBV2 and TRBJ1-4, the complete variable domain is EPEVTQTPSHQVTQMGQEVILRCVPISNHLYFYWYRQILGQKVEFLVSFYNNEISEKSEIFDDQFSVERPDGSNFTLKIRSTKLEDSAMYFCASTNAGGGWATNEKLFFGSGTQLSVL.

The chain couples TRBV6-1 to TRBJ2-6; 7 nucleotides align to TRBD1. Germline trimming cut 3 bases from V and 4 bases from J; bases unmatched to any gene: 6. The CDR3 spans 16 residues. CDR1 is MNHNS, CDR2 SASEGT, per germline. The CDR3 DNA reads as TGTGCCAGCAGTGACGTACAGGGGAGCGGGGCCAACGTCCTGACTTTC. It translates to CASSDVQGSGANVLTF.

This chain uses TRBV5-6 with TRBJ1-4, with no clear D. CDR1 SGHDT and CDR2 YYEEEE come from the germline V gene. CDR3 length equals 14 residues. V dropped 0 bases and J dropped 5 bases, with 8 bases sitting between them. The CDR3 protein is CASSLAGTNEKLFF. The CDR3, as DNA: TGTGCCAGCAGCTTGGCGGGAACAAATGAAAAACTGTTTTTT.

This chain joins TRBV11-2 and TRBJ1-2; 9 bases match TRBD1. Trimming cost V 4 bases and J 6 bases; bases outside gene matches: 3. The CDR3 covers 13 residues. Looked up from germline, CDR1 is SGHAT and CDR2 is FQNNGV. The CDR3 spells CASSSWTGDGYTF. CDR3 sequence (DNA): TGTGCCAGCAGCTCCTGGACAGGGGATGGCTACACCTTC.

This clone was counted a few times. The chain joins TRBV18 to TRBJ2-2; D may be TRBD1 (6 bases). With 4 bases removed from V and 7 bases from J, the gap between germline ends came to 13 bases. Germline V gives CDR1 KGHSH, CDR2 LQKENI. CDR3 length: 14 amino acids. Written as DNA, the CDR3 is TGTGCCAGCTCACGGAACAGGGCTGACGGGGAGCTGTTTTTT. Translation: CASSRNRADGELFF.